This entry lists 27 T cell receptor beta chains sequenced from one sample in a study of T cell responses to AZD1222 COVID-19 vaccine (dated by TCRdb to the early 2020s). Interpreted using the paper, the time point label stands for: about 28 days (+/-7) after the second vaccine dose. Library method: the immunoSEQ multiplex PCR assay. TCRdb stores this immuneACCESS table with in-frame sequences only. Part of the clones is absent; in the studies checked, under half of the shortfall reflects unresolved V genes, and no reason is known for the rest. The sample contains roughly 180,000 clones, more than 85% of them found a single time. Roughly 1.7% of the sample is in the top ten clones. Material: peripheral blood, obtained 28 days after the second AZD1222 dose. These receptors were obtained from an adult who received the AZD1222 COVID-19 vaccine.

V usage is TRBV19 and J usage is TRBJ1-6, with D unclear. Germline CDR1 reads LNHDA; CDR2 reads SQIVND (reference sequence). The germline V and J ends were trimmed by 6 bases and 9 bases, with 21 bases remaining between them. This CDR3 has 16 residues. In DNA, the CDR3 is TGTGCCAGTAGCCCGACCCTAATGCGGATCGGTTCACCCCTCCACTTT. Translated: CASSPTLMRIGSPLHF.

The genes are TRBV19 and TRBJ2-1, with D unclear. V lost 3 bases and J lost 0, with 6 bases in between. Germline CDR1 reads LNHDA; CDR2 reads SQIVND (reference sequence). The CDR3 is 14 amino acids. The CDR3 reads CASSIPHSYNEQFF. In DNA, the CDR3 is TGTGCCAGTAGTATCCCCCACTCCTACAATGAGCAGTTCTTC.

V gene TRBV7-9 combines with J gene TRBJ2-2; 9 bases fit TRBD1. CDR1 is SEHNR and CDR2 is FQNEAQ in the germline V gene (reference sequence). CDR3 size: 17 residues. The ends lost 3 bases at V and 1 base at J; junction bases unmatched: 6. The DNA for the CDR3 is TGTGCCAGCAGCTTTCCCCGGGACAGGGTGAACACCGGGGAGCTGTTTTTT. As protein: CASSFPRDRVNTGELFF. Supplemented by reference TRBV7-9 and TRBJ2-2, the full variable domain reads DTGVSQNPRHKITKRGQNVTFRCDPISEHNRLYWYRQTLGQGPEFLTYFQNEAQLEKSRLLSDRFSAERPKGSFSTLEIQRTEQGDSAMYLCASSFPRDRVNTGELFFGEGSRLTVL.

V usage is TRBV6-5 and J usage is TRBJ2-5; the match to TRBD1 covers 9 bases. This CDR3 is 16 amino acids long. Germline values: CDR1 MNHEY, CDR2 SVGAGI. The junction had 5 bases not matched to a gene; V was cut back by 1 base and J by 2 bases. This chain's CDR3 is CASSYFGTGLQETQYF. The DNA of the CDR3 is TGTGCCAGCAGTTACTTCGGGACAGGGCTACAAGAGACCCAGTACTTC.

The CDR3 sequence: CASSLGASNTEAFF. Here the CDR3 DNA reads TGTGCCAGCAGCTTGGGGGCCTCGAACACTGAAGCTTTCTTT. The chain combines TRBV7-3 with TRBJ1-1, with D maybe TRBD1 (6 bases). CDR1 and CDR2 (germline): SGHTA, FQGTGA. Trimming took off 3 bases at V and 1 base at J, with 9 bases between the two ends. The CDR3 length is 14 residues.

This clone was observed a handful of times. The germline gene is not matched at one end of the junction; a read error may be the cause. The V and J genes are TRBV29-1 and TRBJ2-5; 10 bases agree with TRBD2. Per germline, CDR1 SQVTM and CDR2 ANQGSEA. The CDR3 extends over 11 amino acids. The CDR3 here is CGASGRETQYF. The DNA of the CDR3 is TGTGGCGCTAGCGGGAGAGAGACCCAGTACTTC.

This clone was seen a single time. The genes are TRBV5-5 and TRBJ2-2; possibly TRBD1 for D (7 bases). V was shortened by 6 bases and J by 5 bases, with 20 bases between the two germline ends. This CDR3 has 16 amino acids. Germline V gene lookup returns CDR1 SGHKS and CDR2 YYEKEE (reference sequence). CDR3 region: CASTPNPGGSTGELFF. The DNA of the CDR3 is TGTGCCAGCACCCCGAATCCAGGGGGGTCAACCGGGGAGCTGTTTTTT.

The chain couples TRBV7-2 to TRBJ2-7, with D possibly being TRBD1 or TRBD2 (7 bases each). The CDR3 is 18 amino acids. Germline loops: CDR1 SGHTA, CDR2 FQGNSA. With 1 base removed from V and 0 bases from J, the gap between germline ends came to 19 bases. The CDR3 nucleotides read TGTGCCAGCAGCTTAGTTGGCGACGCCAGGGGGGGCTCCTACGAGCAGTACTTC. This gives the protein CASSLVGDARGGSYEQYF.

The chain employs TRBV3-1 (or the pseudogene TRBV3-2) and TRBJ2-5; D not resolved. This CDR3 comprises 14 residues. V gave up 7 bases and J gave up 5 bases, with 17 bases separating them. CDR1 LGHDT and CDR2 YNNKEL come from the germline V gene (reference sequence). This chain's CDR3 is CASTTRSGDETQYF. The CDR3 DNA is TGTGCCAGCACCACCCGATCGGGTGATGAGACCCAGTACTTC.

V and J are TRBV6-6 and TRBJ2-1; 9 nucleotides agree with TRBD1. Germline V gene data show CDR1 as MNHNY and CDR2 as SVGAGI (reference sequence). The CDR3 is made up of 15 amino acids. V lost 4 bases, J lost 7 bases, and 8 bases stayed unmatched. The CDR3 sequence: CASSSLDRGGNEQFF. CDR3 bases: TGTGCCAGCAGTTCACTGGACAGGGGCGGGAATGAGCAGTTCTTC.

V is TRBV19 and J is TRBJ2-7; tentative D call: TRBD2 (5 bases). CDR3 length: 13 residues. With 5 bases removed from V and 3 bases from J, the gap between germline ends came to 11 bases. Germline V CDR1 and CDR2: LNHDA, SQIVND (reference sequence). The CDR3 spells CASSPLGNYEQYF. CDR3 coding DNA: TGTGCCAGTAGTCCACTCGGGAACTACGAGCAGTACTTC.

The CDR3 here is CATSRGAGNTIYF. Here the CDR3 DNA reads TGTGCCACCAGCAGAGGGGCTGGAAACACCATATATTTT. The rearrangement links TRBV15 to TRBJ1-3; D gene ambiguous. The V end was cut by 1 base, the J end by 2 bases, with 3 bases between. Germline V gene data show CDR1 as LNHNV and CDR2 as YYDKDF (reference sequence). CDR3 length: 13 amino acids.

CDR3 residues: CSVGWTGPRSEQYF. The DNA of the CDR3 is TGCAGCGTTGGATGGACAGGGCCAAGGAGCGAGCAGTACTTC. This rearrangement joins TRBV29-1 to TRBJ2-7, with 8 bases identical to TRBD1. The germline gives CDR1 SQVTM, CDR2 ANQGSEA. V gave up 4 bases and J gave up 6 bases; unmatched junction bases: 11. The CDR3 spans 14 residues.

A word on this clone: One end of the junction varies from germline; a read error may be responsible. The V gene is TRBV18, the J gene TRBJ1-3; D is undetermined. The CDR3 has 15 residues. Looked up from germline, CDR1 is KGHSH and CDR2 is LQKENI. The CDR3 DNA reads TGTGCCAGCTCCCCACGGGCGAGCTCTGGAAACACCATATATTTT. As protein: CASSPRASSGNTIYF.

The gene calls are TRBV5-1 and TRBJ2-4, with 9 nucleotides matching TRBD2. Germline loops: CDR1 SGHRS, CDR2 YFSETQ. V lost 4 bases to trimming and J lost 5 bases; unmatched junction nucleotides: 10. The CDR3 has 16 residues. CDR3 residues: CASSTGGAGGQNIQYF. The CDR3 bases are TGCGCCAGCAGCACCGGGGGAGCGGGAGGTCAAAACATTCAGTACTTC.

CDR3 protein: CASSLYGTQNEQFF. The CDR3 DNA follows: TGTGCCAGCAGCTTATATGGGACTCAAAATGAGCAGTTCTTC. V and J are TRBV7-3 and TRBJ2-1; D possibly corresponds to TRBD2 (6 bases). Germline loops: CDR1 SGHTA, CDR2 FQGTGA. The CDR3 is 14 residues long. The V gene lost 2 bases and the J gene lost 7 bases, with 12 bases spanning the gap.

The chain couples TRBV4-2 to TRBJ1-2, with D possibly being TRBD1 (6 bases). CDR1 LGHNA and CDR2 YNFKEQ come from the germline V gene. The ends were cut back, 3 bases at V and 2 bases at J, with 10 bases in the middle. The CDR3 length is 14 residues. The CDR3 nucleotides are TGTGCCAGCAGCCATGAGGGGACAAACTATGGCTACACCTTC. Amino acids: CASSHEGTNYGYTF.

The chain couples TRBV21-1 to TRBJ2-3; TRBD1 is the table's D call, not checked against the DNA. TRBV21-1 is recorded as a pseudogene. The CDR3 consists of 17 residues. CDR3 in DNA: TGTGCCAGCAGCAAAGCGCTTAGGGACACCTTCACAGATACGCAGTATTTT. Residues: CASSKALRDTFTDTQYF.

The CDR3 here is CASRTGGLGYTF. For the CDR3, the DNA is TGTGCCAGCAGGACAGGGGGCTTAGGCTACACCTTC. This sequence joins TRBV27 and TRBJ1-2; 10 bases map to TRBD1. After removal of 6 bases from V and 8 bases from J, the junction contained 3 bases not matched to a gene. The CDR3 is 12 residues long. The germline gives CDR1 MNHEY, CDR2 SMNVEV (reference sequence).

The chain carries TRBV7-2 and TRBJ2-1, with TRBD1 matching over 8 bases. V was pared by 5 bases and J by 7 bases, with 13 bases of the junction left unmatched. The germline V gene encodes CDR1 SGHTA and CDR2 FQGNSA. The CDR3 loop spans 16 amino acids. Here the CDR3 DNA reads TGTGCCAGCAGCCCGAGACAGGGGTCGGTGGGGAATGAGCAGTTCTTC. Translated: CASSPRQGSVGNEQFF.

In DNA form, the CDR3 reads TGTGCCAGCAGTTGGGACAGGGGGGGTGAGCAGTTCTTC. The encoded protein is CASSWDRGGEQFF. The chain links TRBV27 to TRBJ2-1, with 11 nucleotides matching TRBD1. Germline V gene data show CDR1 as MNHEY and CDR2 as SMNVEV (reference sequence). This CDR3 has 13 residues. The J segment lost 9 bases and the V segment lost 4 bases, leaving 2 bases of the junction unmatched.

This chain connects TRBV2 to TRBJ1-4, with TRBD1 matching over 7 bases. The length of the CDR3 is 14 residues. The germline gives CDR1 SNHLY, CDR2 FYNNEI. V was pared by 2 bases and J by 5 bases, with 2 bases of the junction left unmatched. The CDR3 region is CASSESRGNEKLFF. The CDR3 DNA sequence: TGTGCCAGCAGTGAAAGCAGGGGGAATGAAAAACTGTTTTTT. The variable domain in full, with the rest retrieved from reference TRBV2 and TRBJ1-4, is EPEVTQTPSHQVTQMGQEVILRCVPISNHLYFYWYRQILGQKVEFLVSFYNNEISEKSEIFDDQFSVERPDGSNFTLKIRSTKLEDSAMYFCASSESRGNEKLFFGSGTQLSVL.

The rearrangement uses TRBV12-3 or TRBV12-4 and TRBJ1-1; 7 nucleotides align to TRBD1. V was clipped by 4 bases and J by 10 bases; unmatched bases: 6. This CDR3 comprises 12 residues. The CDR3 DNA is TGTGCCAGCAGTTCAGGGGGGAGCCCAGCTTTCTTT. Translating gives CASSSGGSPAFF.

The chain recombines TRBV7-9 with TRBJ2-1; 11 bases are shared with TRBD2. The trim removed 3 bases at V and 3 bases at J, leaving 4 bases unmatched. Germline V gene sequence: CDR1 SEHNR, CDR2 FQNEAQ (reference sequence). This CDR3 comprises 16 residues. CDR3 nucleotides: TGTGCCAGCAGCTTTGTACTAGCGGGAGACTACAATGAGCAGTTCTTC. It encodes CASSFVLAGDYNEQFF.

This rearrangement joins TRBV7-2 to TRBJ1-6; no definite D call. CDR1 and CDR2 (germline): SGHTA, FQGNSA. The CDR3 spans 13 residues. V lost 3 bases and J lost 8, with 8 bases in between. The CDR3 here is CASSLQSYSPLHF. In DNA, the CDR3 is TGTGCCAGCAGCTTGCAGAGTTATTCACCCCTCCACTTT.

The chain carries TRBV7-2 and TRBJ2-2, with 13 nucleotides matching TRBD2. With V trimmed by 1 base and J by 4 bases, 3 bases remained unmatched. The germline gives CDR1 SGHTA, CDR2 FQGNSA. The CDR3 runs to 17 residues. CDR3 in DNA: TGTGCCAGCAGCTTAGTCGGACTAGCGGGAGTCACCGGGGAGCTGTTTTTT. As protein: CASSLVGLAGVTGELFF.

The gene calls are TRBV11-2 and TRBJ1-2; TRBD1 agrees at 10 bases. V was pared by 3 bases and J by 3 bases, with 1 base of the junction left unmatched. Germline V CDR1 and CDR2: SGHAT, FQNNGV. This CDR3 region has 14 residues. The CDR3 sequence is CASSFGTGDYGYTF. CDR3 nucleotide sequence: TGTGCCAGCAGCTTCGGGACAGGGGACTATGGCTACACCTTC.